This TCR beta chain was documented in a study of T cell responses to AZD1222 COVID-19 vaccine. As regards this clone: Its antigen is not known.

Study-level results: Clonal diversity may have been underestimated in mostly white British donors. Regions left unmutated in variants are reportedly the target of nearly half of spike-specific TCRs. Seropositivity was recorded at baseline in only 6 or 7 AZD1222 recipients.

TCRdb's table, derived via immunoSEQ multiplex PCR, lists solely in-frame clones and lacks some. The table has some 140,000 clones, over 85% seen once; the top ten hold around 3.3%. Unmatched junction bases numbered 6, after V lost 4 bases and J lost 4 bases. Germline CDR1 and CDR2: SGHVS and FQNEAQ. The CDR3 loop spans 14 amino acids. The origin of this receptor is an adult in good health. The input for sequencing was peripheral blood, taken on day 0 of AZD1222 vaccination. This chain links TRBV7-8 with TRBJ2-7; 8 nucleotides agree with TRBD1. CDR3 DNA: TGTGCCAGCAGCTCCTCAGGGGGCGGGTACGAGCAGTACTTC. Amino acid sequence: CASSSSGGGYEQYF.